The 16 T cell receptor beta chains in this list originate from one sample, sequenced in a study of technical replicates of blood from a few donors. Sequenced by immunoSEQ multiplex PCR; TCRdb stores in-frame clones only, minus some. The sample has about 93,000 clones; around 96% are singletons. Sequenced: T cells isolated from PBMCs. All receptors derive from a human donor in good health.

The CDR3 coding sequence is TGTGCCAGCAGCTTAGGGGGACAGGGGGCTCAGCCCCAGCATTTT. Its translation: CASSLGGQGAQPQHF. The chain recombines TRBV7-6 with TRBJ1-5, with TRBD1 matching over 12 bases. CDR3 size: 15 residues. Germline CDR1 is SGHVS and CDR2 is FNYEAQ. The junction had 1 base not matched to a gene; V was cut back by 1 base and J by 6 bases.

Turning to this clone: The junction differs from germline at one of its ends, possibly a read error. V and J are TRBV4-2 and TRBJ1-2; D remains ambiguous. Germline V gives CDR1 LGHNA, CDR2 YNFKEQ. The CDR3 contains 16 residues. The CDR3 region has the DNA TGTGCCAGCAGCAAAGAGGGAGGGTCGGCTTACTATGGCTACACCTTC. Its protein is CASSKEGGSAYYGYTF.

This chain links TRBV4-1 with TRBJ2-1; 7 nucleotides line up with TRBD2. The J segment lost 8 bases and the V segment lost 0 bases, leaving 13 bases of the junction unmatched. CDR1 is MGHRA, CDR2 YSYEKL, per germline. The CDR3 covers 17 residues. Written as DNA, the CDR3 is TGCGCCAGCAGCCAAGATTATTGGGGGAGGGCCGTCGATGAGCAGTTCTTC. Residues: CASSQDYWGRAVDEQFF.

This clone was seen just once. The chain is built from TRBV28 and TRBJ2-1; the match to TRBD2 covers 14 bases. Germline CDR1 and CDR2: MDHEN and SYDVKM. This CDR3 is built from 15 residues. V gave up 6 bases and J gave up 9 bases; unmatched junction bases: 7. In DNA form, the CDR3 reads TGTGCCAGCAGACCCGGGACTAGCGGGAGTGGTGAGCAGTTCTTC. Translated, it gives CASRPGTSGSGEQFF.

The gene calls are TRBV11-2 and TRBJ2-5; 7 bases align to TRBD2. The CDR3 spans 14 residues. V gave up 4 bases and J gave up 4 bases; unmatched junction bases: 6. Germline V gene sequence: CDR1 SGHAT, CDR2 FQNNGV. CDR3 DNA sequence: TGTGCCAGCAGCTCCGGACTAGGTGGAGAGACCCAGTACTTC. It translates to CASSSGLGGETQYF.

This chain uses TRBV10-2 with TRBJ2-4; 11 bases are shared with TRBD2. After removal of 7 bases from V and 1 base from J, the junction contained 6 bases not matched to a gene. The CDR3 consists of 16 residues. From germline, CDR1 is WSHSY and CDR2 SAAADI. CDR3 in DNA: TGCGCCAGCAATCCGACTAGCGGGGTTGCCAAAAACATTCAGTACTTC. Translating it yields CASNPTSGVAKNIQYF.

Written as DNA, the CDR3 is TGTGCCAGCAGTGCACTACCTCAAGAGACCCAGTACTTC. Its protein product is CASSALPQETQYF. The gene calls are TRBV2 and TRBJ2-5; D is undetermined. Trimming removed 4 bases at V and 2 bases at J, with 8 bases between. The CDR3 runs to 13 residues. Germline V lookup: CDR1 SNHLY, CDR2 FYNNEI.

The chain is built from TRBV27 and TRBJ2-7; D perhaps matches TRBD2 (6 bases). V gave up 3 bases and J gave up 0 bases, with 15 bases separating them. CDR3 length: 16 amino acids. The germline V gene encodes CDR1 MNHEY and CDR2 SMNVEV (reference sequence). CDR3 sequence (DNA): TGTGCCAGCAGTTTGGGGCCGGGAGTGAGCTCCTACGAGCAGTACTTC. Protein: CASSLGPGVSSYEQYF.

The chain is built from TRBV9 and TRBJ1-4, with 11 bases lining up with TRBD1. CDR1 is SGDLS and CDR2 is YYNGEE in the germline V gene. The CDR3 has 14 residues. V lost 3 bases to trimming and J lost 7 bases; unmatched junction nucleotides: 2. The CDR3 here is CASSEDRGREKLFF. In nucleotides, the CDR3 is TGTGCCAGCAGCGAGGACAGGGGGCGTGAAAAACTGTTTTTT. Complete variable domain (other parts from reference TRBV9 and TRBJ1-4): DSGVTQTPKHLITATGQRVTLRCSPRSGDLSVYWYQQSLDQGLQFLIQYYNGEERAKGNILERFSAQQFPDLHSELNLSSLELGDSALYFCASSEDRGREKLFFGSGTQLSVL.

This chain's CDR3 is CAWDVRGNTIYF. In DNA form, the CDR3 reads TGTGCCTGGGACGTAAGGGGGAACACCATATATTTT. The J gene is TRBJ1-3, the V gene TRBV30; D may be TRBD1 (6 bases). The germline gives CDR1 GTSNPN, CDR2 SVGIG (reference sequence). V was shortened by 5 bases and J by 7 bases, with 12 bases between the two germline ends. The CDR3 length is 12 residues.

V usage is TRBV6-4 and J usage is TRBJ2-1; 7 positions match TRBD1. Losses at the gene ends were 8 bases for V and 4 bases for J; bases not matched to a gene: 5. Germline V lookup: CDR1 MRHNA, CDR2 SNTAGT. This CDR3 is 13 amino acids long. The CDR3 reads CASSQGEYNEQFF. DNA of the CDR3: TGTGCCAGCTCCCAGGGGGAGTACAATGAGCAGTTCTTC.

Notes on this clone: One end of the junction varies from germline; a read error may be responsible. V and J are TRBV7-7 and TRBJ2-1, with TRBD1 matching over 7 bases. CDR1 is SSHAT, CDR2 FNYEAQ, per germline (reference sequence). The CDR3 is 13 residues long. CDR3 bases: TGTGCTAGCAGCTTTGCAGGGGGCAATGAGCAGTTCTTC. Protein: CASSFAGGNEQFF.

This chain connects TRBV7-9 to TRBJ1-6; TRBD1 aligns across 7 bases. This CDR3 has 18 amino acids. V trimming: 4 bases; J trimming: 14 bases; junction bases outside the gene matches: 23. Germline V CDR1 and CDR2: SEHNR, FQNEAQ (reference sequence). The chain's CDR3 is CASSSYRLIGQAEYTLHF. The DNA for the CDR3 is TGTGCCAGCAGCTCGTACCGACTAATTGGACAGGCCGAGTACACCCTCCACTTT.

The chain is built from TRBV25-1 and TRBJ1-4, with 8 nucleotides matching TRBD1. V was pared by 9 bases and J by 7 bases, with 10 bases of the junction left unmatched. The CDR3 sequence is 14 residues long. Germline V gives CDR1 MGHDK, CDR2 SYGVNS. The CDR3 DNA reads as TGTGCCAGTACCGCCCGGACAGGGAGTGAAAAACTGTTTTTT. It is translated as CASTARTGSEKLFF.

V usage is TRBV19 and J usage is TRBJ2-4, with 7 nucleotides matching TRBD2. Unmatched junction bases numbered 10, after V lost 5 bases and J lost 9 bases. CDR3 length: 14 amino acids. CDR1 and CDR2 (germline): LNHDA, SQIVND (reference sequence). CDR3 amino acids: CASSLLGGGSIQYF. The CDR3 DNA reads as TGTGCCAGTAGTTTATTGGGGGGAGGGAGCATTCAGTACTTC.

This chain links TRBV5-1 with TRBJ2-7; 8 positions agree with TRBD1. V trimming: 2 bases; J trimming: 2 bases; junction bases outside the gene matches: 6. The CDR3 consists of 15 residues. Germline assignment: CDR1 SGHRS and CDR2 YFSETQ. In DNA, the CDR3 is TGCGCCAGCAGCTTTAGTCAGGGGGCGGCCTACGAGCAGTACTTC. This gives the protein CASSFSQGAAYEQYF. Full variable domain (remainder filled in from reference TRBV5-1 and TRBJ2-7): KAGVTQTPRYLIKTRGQQVTLSCSPISGHRSVSWYQQTPGQGLQFLFEYFSETQRNKGNFPGRFSGRQFSNSRSEMNVSTLELGDSALYLCASSFSQGAAYEQYFGPGTRLTVT.